A selection of T cell receptor beta chains follows, all from one sample in a study of cytomegalovirus exposure and HLA in healthy donors. Assay: immunoSEQ multiplex PCR; the TCRdb copy retains only in-frame clones and omits some. The sample yields roughly 120,000 clones, roughly four fifths seen once. Sequenced input: PBMCs. All receptors come from a male donor in good health and CMV-seropositive. The CDR3 runs from the conserved cysteine through the conserved F or W. The D gene is left open where the match is weak. Only part of the rows carry a size: once, few, many, or a class if the clone is expanded.

j_call: TRBJ2-7; v_call: TRBV10-3; d_call: TRBD2; clone_size: -; cdr3_aa: CAIKREIEQYF; cdr3_nt: TGTGCCATCAAGCGGGAGATCGAGCAGTACTTC
j_call: TRBJ2-7; v_call: TRBV27; d_call: -; clone_size: once; cdr3_aa: CASRTRIGEQYF; cdr3_nt: TGTGCCAGCAGAACCCGAATCGGCGAGCAGTACTTC
j_call: TRBJ1-4; v_call: TRBV19; d_call: -; clone_size: -; cdr3_aa: CASSSDATNEKLFF; cdr3_nt: TGTGCCAGTAGTAGCGATGCAACTAATGAAAAACTGTTTTTT
j_call: TRBJ2-1; v_call: TRBV7-9; d_call: TRBD1; clone_size: -; cdr3_aa: CASSSFSRDRGYNEQFF; cdr3_nt: TGTGCCAGCAGCTCCTTTTCCCGGGACAGGGGTTACAATGAGCAGTTCTTC
j_call: TRBJ2-3; v_call: TRBV2; d_call: TRBD2; clone_size: few; cdr3_aa: CASWASGGSTDTQYF; cdr3_nt: TGTGCCAGCTGGGCTAGCGGGGGCTCGACAGATACGCAGTATTTT
j_call: TRBJ1-4; v_call: TRBV29-1; d_call: TRBD1; clone_size: few; cdr3_aa: CSVAGTANEKLFF; cdr3_nt: TGCAGCGTAGCCGGGACAGCGAATGAAAAACTGTTTTTT
j_call: TRBJ1-2; v_call: TRBV7-9; d_call: -; clone_size: -; cdr3_aa: CASSTWTANYGYTF; cdr3_nt: TGTGCCAGCAGCACGTGGACAGCTAACTATGGCTACACCTTC
j_call: TRBJ2-5; v_call: TRBV7-2; d_call: TRBD2; clone_size: -; cdr3_aa: CASSTGVGRAGETQYF; cdr3_nt: TGTGCCAGCAGCACTGGGGTCGGGAGGGCCGGGGAGACCCAGTACTTC
j_call: TRBJ1-5; v_call: TRBV18; d_call: -; clone_size: once; cdr3_aa: CASSRNRESVNQPQHF; cdr3_nt: TGTGCCAGCTCACGAAACAGGGAATCTGTCAATCAGCCCCAGCATTTT
j_call: TRBJ1-2; v_call: TRBV27; d_call: -; clone_size: once; cdr3_aa: CASRPTGGSGRYGYTF; cdr3_nt: TGTGCCAGCAGACCGACGGGGGGTTCAGGTCGTTATGGCTACACCTTC
j_call: TRBJ1-4; v_call: TRBV5-1; d_call: -; clone_size: -; cdr3_aa: CASSSLAEASEKLFF; cdr3_nt: TGCGCCAGCAGCTCCCTCGCCGAGGCTTCTGAAAAACTGTTTTTT
j_call: TRBJ2-5; v_call: TRBV7-8; d_call: -; clone_size: -; cdr3_aa: CASSLQETQYF; cdr3_nt: TGTGCCAGCAGCCTACAAGAGACCCAGTACTTC
j_call: TRBJ1-2; v_call: TRBV6-5; d_call: -; clone_size: -; cdr3_aa: CASSLQGFYTF; cdr3_nt: TGTGCCAGCAGTCTACAGGGTTTCTACACCTTC
j_call: TRBJ2-7; v_call: TRBV7-3; d_call: -; clone_size: -; cdr3_aa: CASSPPNSYEQYF; cdr3_nt: TGTGCCAGCAGCCCTCCTAACTCCTACGAGCAGTACTTC
j_call: TRBJ2-7; v_call: TRBV5-6; d_call: -; clone_size: -; cdr3_aa: CASSLVSGDEQYF; cdr3_nt: TGTGCCAGCAGCTTGGTCTCCGGGGACGAGCAGTACTTC
j_call: TRBJ2-2; v_call: TRBV28; d_call: TRBD2; clone_size: -; cdr3_aa: CASSSPSLKREVTGELFF; cdr3_nt: TGTGCCAGCAGTTCGCCCTCTCTTAAGCGGGAGGTCACCGGGGAGCTGTTTTTT
j_call: TRBJ2-7; v_call: TRBV4-2; d_call: TRBD2; clone_size: -; cdr3_aa: CASSQEFASGSYEQYF; cdr3_nt: TGTGCCAGCAGCCAAGAGTTCGCTAGCGGCTCCTACGAGCAGTACTTC
j_call: TRBJ2-7; v_call: TRBV29-1; d_call: TRBD1; clone_size: few; cdr3_aa: CSGRDSSYEQYF; cdr3_nt: TGCAGCGGCAGGGACAGTTCCTACGAGCAGTACTTC
j_call: TRBJ1-5; v_call: TRBV7-2; d_call: -; clone_size: -; cdr3_aa: CASSRDSSNQPQHF; cdr3_nt: TGTGCCAGCAGCCGAGACTCTAGCAATCAGCCCCAGCATTTT
j_call: TRBJ1-3; v_call: TRBV10-3; d_call: TRBD1; clone_size: -; cdr3_aa: CAISESQGGSLTGNTIYF; cdr3_nt: TGTGCCATCAGTGAGAGCCAGGGGGGAAGTCTAACTGGAAACACCATATATTTT
j_call: TRBJ2-6; v_call: TRBV10-3; d_call: TRBD1; clone_size: once; cdr3_aa: CAISARDSVLAGANGLTF; cdr3_nt: TGTGCCATCAGCGCCCGGGACAGCGTCCTTGCTGGGGCCAACGGCCTGACTTTC
j_call: TRBJ2-5; v_call: TRBV6-5; d_call: TRBD2; clone_size: -; cdr3_aa: CASSSAGVGETQYF; cdr3_nt: TGTGCCAGCAGTTCAGCGGGAGTAGGTGAGACCCAGTACTTC
j_call: TRBJ2-1; v_call: TRBV18; d_call: TRBD2; clone_size: -; cdr3_aa: CASSPQASGGYNEQFF; cdr3_nt: TGTGCCAGCTCACCTCAAGCTAGCGGGGGATACAATGAGCAGTTCTTC
j_call: TRBJ2-3; v_call: TRBV9; d_call: -; clone_size: -; cdr3_aa: CASSVTPGHSTDTQYF; cdr3_nt: TGTGCCAGCAGCGTTACACCGGGACACAGCACAGATACGCAGTATTTT
j_call: TRBJ2-7; v_call: TRBV6-5; d_call: -; clone_size: once; cdr3_aa: CASSYSISGTYEQYF; cdr3_nt: TGTGCCAGCAGTTATTCGATATCGGGGACCTACGAGCAGTACTTC
j_call: TRBJ1-1; v_call: TRBV7-9; d_call: -; clone_size: -; cdr3_aa: CATAIRGASEAFF; cdr3_nt: TGTGCTACAGCAATTCGGGGGGCTTCTGAAGCTTTCTTT
j_call: TRBJ1-1; v_call: TRBV7-2; d_call: -; clone_size: -; cdr3_aa: CASSRGQRNTEAFF; cdr3_nt: TGTGCCAGCTCTCGGGGACAAAGGAACACTGAAGCTTTCTTT
j_call: TRBJ2-3; v_call: TRBV5-4; d_call: TRBD2; clone_size: few; cdr3_aa: CASSADAGGILDTQYF; cdr3_nt: TGTGCCAGCAGCGCCGACGCGGGAGGGATTCTAGATACGCAGTATTTT
j_call: TRBJ1-5; v_call: TRBV27; d_call: TRBD1; clone_size: -; cdr3_aa: CASSHRGGDQPQHF; cdr3_nt: TGTGCCAGCAGTCACAGGGGGGGGGATCAGCCCCAGCATTTT
j_call: TRBJ2-6; v_call: TRBV15; d_call: TRBD1; clone_size: -; cdr3_aa: CATSTGTGLGANVLTF; cdr3_nt: TGTGCCACCAGCACCGGGACAGGGCTCGGGGCCAACGTCCTGACTTTC
j_call: TRBJ1-1; v_call: TRBV2; d_call: -; clone_size: -; cdr3_aa: CASSSVFDEAFF; cdr3_nt: TGTGCCAGCAGCTCAGTATTTGATGAAGCTTTCTTT
j_call: TRBJ2-7; v_call: TRBV28; d_call: -; clone_size: -; cdr3_aa: CASRTQAYEQYF; cdr3_nt: TGTGCCAGCAGGACACAGGCCTACGAGCAGTACTTC
j_call: TRBJ2-5; v_call: TRBV18; d_call: -; clone_size: -; cdr3_aa: CASSPWDFQETQYF; cdr3_nt: TGTGCCAGCTCACCCTGGGACTTTCAAGAGACCCAGTACTTC
j_call: TRBJ2-2; v_call: TRBV25-1; d_call: -; clone_size: -; cdr3_aa: CASSEWATDTGELFF; cdr3_nt: TGTGCCAGCAGTGAATGGGCTACGGACACCGGGGAGCTGTTTTTT
j_call: TRBJ1-5; v_call: TRBV6-6; d_call: -; clone_size: -; cdr3_aa: CASREPHRALDQPQHF; cdr3_nt: TGTGCCAGCAGGGAACCGCACAGGGCTCTTGATCAGCCCCAGCATTTT
j_call: TRBJ2-7; v_call: TRBV28; d_call: -; clone_size: -; cdr3_aa: CASSAGPRWDEQYF; cdr3_nt: TGTGCCAGCAGCGCGGGGCCCCGGTGGGACGAGCAGTACTTC
j_call: TRBJ1-2; v_call: TRBV7-8; d_call: -; clone_size: few; cdr3_aa: CASSLGGYRNYGYTF; cdr3_nt: TGTGCCAGCAGCTTAGGGGGATACAGGAACTATGGCTACACCTTC
j_call: TRBJ2-1; v_call: TRBV19; d_call: -; clone_size: -; cdr3_aa: CASSVPSLKNEQFF; cdr3_nt: TGTGCCAGTAGTGTGCCTAGCCTAAAGAATGAGCAGTTCTTC
j_call: TRBJ1-1; v_call: TRBV4-3; d_call: -; clone_size: once; cdr3_aa: CASSQEVRGQWNTEAFF; cdr3_nt: TGCGCCAGCAGCCAAGAGGTGCGGGGTCAATGGAACACTGAAGCTTTCTTT
j_call: TRBJ2-7; v_call: TRBV28; d_call: TRBD1; clone_size: -; cdr3_aa: CASRSDPGQGAIEQYF; cdr3_nt: TGTGCCAGCAGATCCGACCCGGGACAGGGGGCGATTGAGCAGTACTTC
j_call: TRBJ1-4; v_call: TRBV10-3; d_call: -; clone_size: once; cdr3_aa: CAISSRGEKLFF; cdr3_nt: TGTGCCATCAGCTCCCGGGGAGAAAAACTGTTTTTT
j_call: TRBJ1-1; v_call: TRBV4-2; d_call: -; clone_size: -; cdr3_aa: CASSQPRTETVNTEAFF; cdr3_nt: TGTGCCAGCAGCCAACCCCGGACAGAAACAGTGAACACTGAAGCTTTCTTT
j_call: TRBJ2-2; v_call: TRBV7-9; d_call: TRBD2; clone_size: -; cdr3_aa: CASHGLAENTGELFF; cdr3_nt: TGTGCCAGTCATGGACTAGCGGAGAATACCGGGGAGCTGTTTTTT
j_call: TRBJ2-7; v_call: TRBV14; d_call: -; clone_size: -; cdr3_aa: CASRDRNSYEQYF; cdr3_nt: TGTGCCAGCAGAGACAGAAACTCCTACGAGCAGTACTTC
j_call: TRBJ2-7; v_call: TRBV28; d_call: -; clone_size: -; cdr3_aa: CASSFPEGLYTYEQYF; cdr3_nt: TGTGCCAGCAGTTTCCCGGAGGGGCTGTACACCTACGAGCAGTACTTC
j_call: TRBJ2-5; v_call: TRBV30; d_call: -; clone_size: -; cdr3_aa: CAGRASRQETQYF; cdr3_nt: TGTGCCGGAAGGGCTAGCAGGCAAGAGACCCAGTACTTC
j_call: TRBJ1-1; v_call: TRBV14; d_call: -; clone_size: once; cdr3_aa: CASSQVQGTLLNTEAFF; cdr3_nt: TGTGCCAGCAGCCAAGTACAGGGTACCCTCTTGAACACTGAAGCTTTCTTT
j_call: TRBJ2-3; v_call: TRBV7-3; d_call: -; clone_size: -; cdr3_aa: CASSFRGTDTQYF; cdr3_nt: TGTGCCAGCAGCTTTCGGGGCACAGATACGCAGTATTTT
j_call: TRBJ2-3; v_call: TRBV30; d_call: TRBD2; clone_size: -; cdr3_aa: CAWSVRLADYTDTQYF; cdr3_nt: TGTGCCTGGAGTGTACGTCTAGCGGATTACACAGATACGCAGTATTTT
j_call: TRBJ1-5; v_call: TRBV28; d_call: TRBD1; clone_size: -; cdr3_aa: CAGRQGSGYSNQPQHF; cdr3_nt: TGTGCCGGGAGACAGGGGTCGGGGTATAGCAATCAGCCCCAGCATTTT
j_call: TRBJ1-1; v_call: TRBV19; d_call: -; clone_size: -; cdr3_aa: CASSITADTEAFF; cdr3_nt: TGTGCCAGTAGTATCACAGCTGACACTGAAGCTTTCTTT
j_call: TRBJ1-4; v_call: TRBV27; d_call: TRBD1; clone_size: few; cdr3_aa: CASNLRGQSNEKLFF; cdr3_nt: TGTGCCAGCAATCTGAGGGGACAGTCGAATGAAAAACTGTTTTTT
j_call: TRBJ2-1; v_call: TRBV7-3; d_call: -; clone_size: -; cdr3_aa: CASSLDLRAGPTSSYNEQFF; cdr3_nt: TGTGCCAGCAGCTTAGACCTCAGGGCAGGACCAACCTCCTCCTACAATGAGCAGTTCTTC